This entry features one TCR beta chain sequence. Random hexamers were used to reverse transcribe an amount of roughly 0.5 to 1 ug RNA. TCRdb itself ran the immunoSEQ multiplex PCR reads through MiXCR, one entry per CDR3 protein. The data contain 200,000 or so distinct CDR3 sequences, nearly 95% of them singletons. The sample originates from a study of CD8 T cells in Susac syndrome. This clonotype originated in a human donor with multiple sclerosis. Sequenced: CD4+ T cells from PBMCs.

CDR3 in DNA: TGCAGTGCTAGAAATGGGGAGGGCAGACAAGAGACCCAGTACTTC. It is translated as CSARNGEGRQETQYF. V is TRBV20-1 and J is TRBJ2-5; 7 bases fit TRBD2. Germline assignment: CDR1 DFQATT and CDR2 SNEGSKA (reference sequence). CDR3 size: 15 residues. V was clipped by 2 bases and J by 2 bases; unmatched bases: 8.